This TCR beta chain comes out of a study of blood T cells in healthy people across ages. This clonotype has only a few counts. Together with a sample-barcoded 5' primer, a J-beta primer mix was included in a second PCR lasting about 6 to 12 cycles. TCRdb fed the 5' RACE reads into MiXCR, producing one record per CDR3 protein. The sample has approximately 730,000 distinct CDR3 sequences; 43% are singletons. V gave up 5 bases and J gave up 5 bases, with 13 bases separating them. This CDR3 contains 14 residues. Germline V gives CDR1 SGHVS, CDR2 FQNEAQ. Sequencing was carried out using blood. This rearrangement joins TRBV7-8 to TRBJ1-5; TRBD1 might be the D (5 bases). The sequence derives from a woman aged 55-75 years in good health. Here the CDR3 reads CASSPLSRDQPQHF. The CDR3 region has the DNA TGTGCCAGCAGCCCTCTCAGCAGGGATCAGCCCCAGCATTTT.